One sample yielded the 29 T cell receptor beta chains listed below, sequenced in a study of technical replicates of blood from several donors. Measured with immunoSEQ multiplex PCR; TCRdb has only the in-frame clones, and not every one. The table records roughly 82,000 clones, 75% to 95% of them present only once. Material: T cells isolated from PBMCs. Receptors were obtained from a human donor in good health.

This chain uses TRBV12-5 with TRBJ2-3; the match to TRBD1 covers 7 bases. Germline V gene lookup returns CDR1 LGHNT and CDR2 FRNRAP. This CDR3 is 15 amino acids long. V was clipped by 5 bases and J by 4 bases; unmatched bases: 9. The DNA for the CDR3 is TGTGCTAGTGGTAGAGGACAGGCCCTCTCAGATACGCAGTATTTT. Protein product: CASGRGQALSDTQYF.

This chain links TRBV6-1 with TRBJ2-7; no definite D call. V was clipped by 4 bases and J by 0 bases, with 10 bases between them. This CDR3 comprises 14 residues. Germline CDR1 is MNHNS and CDR2 is SASEGT. The CDR3 spells CASSVPISSYEQYF. The CDR3 DNA reads TGTGCCAGCAGTGTGCCAATTAGCTCCTACGAGCAGTACTTC.

The V and J genes are TRBV19 and TRBJ1-5; a possible D gene is TRBD1 (6 bases). The CDR3 totals 14 residues. V lost 5 bases to trimming and J lost 4 bases, with 12 bases between them. CDR1 and CDR2 (germline): LNHDA, SQIVND (reference sequence). The CDR3 region is CASSFQDSNQPQHF. The CDR3 DNA is TGTGCCAGTAGTTTCCAGGACAGTAATCAGCCCCAGCATTTT.

V gene TRBV28 combines with J gene TRBJ2-1; TRBD2 matches 13 bases. V dropped 3 bases and J dropped 4; count of bases not matched to a gene: 9. This CDR3 is built from 18 residues. Germline V gives CDR1 MDHEN, CDR2 SYDVKM. CDR3 loop: CASSFPPTSGGTYNEQFF. The CDR3 DNA follows: TGTGCCAGCAGTTTCCCACCGACTAGCGGGGGGACTTACAATGAGCAGTTCTTC.

The J gene is TRBJ1-3, the V gene TRBV6-6; D perhaps matches TRBD1 (5 bases). From germline, CDR1 is MNHNY and CDR2 SVGAGI (reference sequence). V lost 6 bases to trimming and J lost 2 bases, with 11 bases between them. This CDR3 is built from 14 residues. The CDR3 DNA reads as TGTGCCAGCAGGCCGGACATCGCTGGAAACACCATATATTTT. It encodes CASRPDIAGNTIYF.

This clone has a single count. CDR3 region: CAWKTGSSYEQYF. DNA for the CDR3: TGTGCCTGGAAGACGGGAAGCTCCTACGAGCAGTACTTC. The V call is TRBV30, the J call TRBJ2-5, with TRBD2 as a possible D gene (5 bases). Judging by the DNA end, TRBJ2-7 fits better; the J call may be wrong. CDR1 and CDR2 from the germline V gene are GTSNPN and SVGIG (reference sequence). This CDR3 spans 13 amino acids.

The chain links TRBV10-1 to TRBJ1-1, with D possibly being TRBD1 (5 bases). The CDR3 length is 16 residues. V was pared by 6 bases and J by 6 bases, with 23 bases between. The germline CDR1 and CDR2 sequences are WNHNN and SYGVQD (reference sequence). CDR3 coding DNA: TGCGCCAGCAGCCAGGGTAGTCCCATAAGAAGCCCTGAAGCTTTCTTT. It codes for CASSQGSPIRSPEAFF.

The chain joins TRBV28 to TRBJ1-5, with a weak D call TRBD1 (6 bases). CDR3 length: 15 amino acids. V lost 2 bases to trimming and J lost 4 bases, with 12 bases between them. Germline CDR1 is MDHEN and CDR2 is SYDVKM. The CDR3 reads CASSLLRQENQPQHF. Written as DNA, the CDR3 is TGTGCCAGCAGTTTACTCAGACAGGAAAATCAGCCCCAGCATTTT.

This chain joins TRBV29-1 and TRBJ2-2; 9 bases line up with TRBD1. This CDR3 contains 14 residues. The ends lost 6 bases at V and 5 bases at J; junction bases unmatched: 7. From germline, CDR1 is SQVTM and CDR2 ANQGSEA. The CDR3 DNA reads TGCAGCGTCAGGGGGACAGGGACGACCGGGGAGCTGTTTTTT. It codes for CSVRGTGTTGELFF.

This chain connects TRBV6-1 to TRBJ1-2, with D perhaps matching TRBD1 (5 bases). The CDR3 is 13 amino acids. V lost 6 bases, J lost 4 bases, and 12 bases lay in between. Per germline, CDR1 MNHNS and CDR2 SASEGT. The CDR3, as DNA: TGTGCCAGCAGGGGGGGGAGGGTCTATGGCTACACCTTC. It yields the protein CASRGGRVYGYTF.

The chain is built from TRBV5-1 and TRBJ2-7, with 8 positions matching TRBD2. The CDR3 length is 15 residues. Trimming took 5 bases from V and 6 from J; bases not matched to a gene: 13. Germline lookup yields CDR1 SGHRS and CDR2 YFSETQ. CDR3 bases: TGCGCCAGCAGTCCGGGACTAGTTCGGCCCTCCGAGCAGTACTTC. Its translation is CASSPGLVRPSEQYF.

In this sample, this clone turned up once. This rearrangement joins TRBV5-4 to TRBJ2-1; TRBD1 agrees at 9 bases. Germline CDR1 is SGHNT and CDR2 is YYREEE (reference sequence). V gave up 4 bases and J gave up 6 bases; unmatched junction bases: 11. This CDR3 spans 16 amino acids. The CDR3 sequence: CASSRPPGQGSNEQFF. Written as DNA, the CDR3 is TGTGCCAGCAGCCGGCCCCCGGGACAGGGATCCAATGAGCAGTTCTTC.

This clone was counted a single time. The gene calls are TRBV7-9 and TRBJ1-2; D is ambiguous. Deletions cut 3 bases from V and 6 bases from J, with 8 bases between. CDR3 size: 12 residues. The V gene's germline CDR1 is SEHNR and CDR2 FQNEAQ (reference sequence). CDR3 amino acids: CASSFRDDGYTF. Written as DNA, the CDR3 is TGTGCCAGCAGCTTTCGGGATGATGGCTACACCTTC.

The rearrangement links TRBV28 to TRBJ2-7; TRBD1 matches at 8 bases. The CDR3 is 13 residues long. J was trimmed by 5 bases and V by 6 bases; bases with no gene match: 6. The germline gives CDR1 MDHEN, CDR2 SYDVKM. The CDR3 coding sequence is TGTGCCAGCAGCCAAGGACAGGGCAACGAGCAGTACTTC. Translated: CASSQGQGNEQYF.

The J gene is TRBJ1-2, the V gene TRBV28; a possible D gene is TRBD1 (5 bases). The CDR3 is made up of 15 amino acids. V lost 6 bases to trimming and J lost 4 bases, with 18 bases between them. Germline values: CDR1 MDHEN, CDR2 SYDVKM. The DNA for the CDR3 is TGTGCCAGCAGCCTTATAAGACAGCGGGGCTATGGCTACACCTTC. Its translation is CASSLIRQRGYGYTF.

CDR3 in amino acids: CAWSVLSGANEKLFF. The CDR3 DNA reads as TGTGCCTGGAGTGTACTTTCAGGGGCTAATGAAAAACTGTTTTTT. This chain links TRBV30 with TRBJ1-4; D might be TRBD1 (6 bases). The CDR3 loop spans 15 amino acids. Germline V CDR1 and CDR2: GTSNPN, SVGIG (reference sequence). Deletions cut 0 bases from V and 3 bases from J, with 11 bases between.

V usage is TRBV4-1 and J usage is TRBJ2-2, with D unresolved. This CDR3 contains 13 residues. V gave up 4 bases and J gave up 4 bases, with 7 bases separating them. Germline V lookup: CDR1 MGHRA, CDR2 YSYEKL. The chain's CDR3 is CASSPPSTGELFF. CDR3 bases: TGCGCCAGCAGCCCCCCGTCCACCGGGGAGCTGTTTTTT.

The V and J genes are TRBV10-3 and TRBJ2-2; D perhaps matches TRBD2 (5 bases). Trimming removed 9 bases from V and 0 bases from J, with 11 bases in between. Germline V gives CDR1 ENHRY, CDR2 SYGVKD. This CDR3 has 14 amino acids. The CDR3 protein is CAIRGQANTGELFF. For the CDR3, the DNA is TGTGCCATTCGAGGGCAGGCGAACACCGGGGAGCTGTTTTTT.

V usage is TRBV29-1 and J usage is TRBJ2-1; D possibly corresponds to TRBD2 (6 bases). Germline V gene lookup returns CDR1 SQVTM and CDR2 ANQGSEA. Trimming took off 2 bases at V and 8 bases at J, with 16 bases between the two ends. The CDR3 length is 14 residues. CDR3 amino acids: CSVETYKRAHEQFF. The CDR3 DNA follows: TGCAGCGTTGAAACTTATAAGCGGGCCCATGAGCAGTTCTTC.

This chain links TRBV6-5 with TRBJ1-1; tentative D call: TRBD1 (6 bases). Between the trimmed V and J ends, which lost 2 bases and 7 bases, there was a span of 11 bases. The CDR3 extends over 13 amino acids. Per the germline V gene, CDR1 is MNHEY and CDR2 is SVGAGI. The CDR3 region has the DNA TGTGCCAGCAGTTACGGGGGGGCGGGTGAAGCTTTCTTT. This codes for CASSYGGAGEAFF.

This chain joins TRBV19 and TRBJ1-2; D not resolved. This CDR3 comprises 13 residues. The germline gives CDR1 LNHDA, CDR2 SQIVND (reference sequence). Deletions cut 3 bases from V and 8 bases from J, with 13 bases between. The CDR3 nucleotides are TGTGCCAGTAGTATGCAGGTTGATCGGGGCTACACCTTC. Translating gives CASSMQVDRGYTF.

This clone was detected once. The rearrangement uses TRBV28 and TRBJ2-1; D not certain. CDR1 MDHEN and CDR2 SYDVKM come from the germline V gene. The V end lost 5 bases, the J end lost 7 bases, and 12 bases lay between the germline ends. The CDR3 contains 13 residues. The CDR3 region has the DNA TGTGCCAGCAGTGGGCCTACCGTGAATGAGCAGTTCTTC. Translated, it gives CASSGPTVNEQFF.

J is TRBJ2-6 and V is TRBV23-1, with TRBD1 as a possible D gene (6 bases). TRBV23-1 is an open reading frame whose function is uncertain. There are 16 residues in the CDR3. Trimming left V 8 bases short and J 2 bases short, with 16 bases between. DNA for the CDR3: TGCGCCAGCGGCAGGCAGGGGACGCCTGGGGCCAACGTCCTGACTTTC. This gives the protein CASGRQGTPGANVLTF.

The chain combines TRBV7-2 with TRBJ1-5; D call uncertain. The CDR3 has 15 residues. V gave up 5 bases and J gave up 6 bases, with 17 bases separating them. CDR1 and CDR2 from the germline V gene are SGHTA and FQGNSA. CDR3 in amino acids: CASSGFALGGQPQHF. CDR3 nucleotides: TGTGCCAGCAGCGGCTTTGCGTTAGGCGGTCAGCCCCAGCATTTT.

The rearrangement links TRBV19 to TRBJ1-1, with D perhaps TRBD1 (6 bases). The CDR3 consists of 14 residues. The V gene's germline CDR1 is LNHDA and CDR2 SQIVND (reference sequence). V was shortened by 6 bases and J by 0 bases, with 11 bases between the two germline ends. CDR3 in amino acids: CASRKQGMNTEAFF. The DNA for the CDR3 is TGTGCCAGTAGGAAACAGGGCATGAACACTGAAGCTTTCTTT.

The gene calls are TRBV5-6 and TRBJ2-7; 7 bases are shared with TRBD1. Germline-derived CDR1 and CDR2 are SGHDT and YYEEEE. V gave up 4 bases and J gave up 4 bases; unmatched junction bases: 14. The length of the CDR3 is 16 residues. Written as DNA, the CDR3 is TGTGCCAGCAGCACTGAATTCGGGACAGACATATACGAGCAGTACTTC. Its protein product is CASSTEFGTDIYEQYF.

The chain joins TRBV5-1 to TRBJ2-5; D is perhaps TRBD1 (5 bases). V gave up 0 bases and J gave up 5 bases, with 14 bases separating them. Germline CDR1 and CDR2: SGHRS and YFSETQ. This CDR3 comprises 15 residues. CDR3 region: CASSLAADRAETQYF. CDR3 bases: TGCGCCAGCAGCTTGGCCGCAGACAGAGCCGAGACCCAGTACTTC.

CDR3 in amino acids: CASIQGTNTEAFF. CDR3 nucleotides: TGTGCCAGCATACAGGGAACGAACACTGAAGCTTTCTTT. The chain links TRBV7-9 to TRBJ1-1; perhaps TRBD1 as D (6 bases). Germline lookup yields CDR1 SEHNR and CDR2 FQNEAQ (reference sequence). Trimming cost V 7 bases and J 1 base, with 10 bases left between them. There are 13 residues in the CDR3.

The CDR3 is CASSHRDRAYEQYF. The DNA of the CDR3 is TGCGCCAGCAGCCATCGGGACAGGGCCTACGAGCAGTACTTC. The V and J genes are TRBV4-1 and TRBJ2-7, with 9 bases that match TRBD1. The trim removed 3 bases at V and 2 bases at J, leaving 2 bases unmatched. This CDR3 is built from 14 residues. Germline V gene data show CDR1 as MGHRA and CDR2 as YSYEKL.